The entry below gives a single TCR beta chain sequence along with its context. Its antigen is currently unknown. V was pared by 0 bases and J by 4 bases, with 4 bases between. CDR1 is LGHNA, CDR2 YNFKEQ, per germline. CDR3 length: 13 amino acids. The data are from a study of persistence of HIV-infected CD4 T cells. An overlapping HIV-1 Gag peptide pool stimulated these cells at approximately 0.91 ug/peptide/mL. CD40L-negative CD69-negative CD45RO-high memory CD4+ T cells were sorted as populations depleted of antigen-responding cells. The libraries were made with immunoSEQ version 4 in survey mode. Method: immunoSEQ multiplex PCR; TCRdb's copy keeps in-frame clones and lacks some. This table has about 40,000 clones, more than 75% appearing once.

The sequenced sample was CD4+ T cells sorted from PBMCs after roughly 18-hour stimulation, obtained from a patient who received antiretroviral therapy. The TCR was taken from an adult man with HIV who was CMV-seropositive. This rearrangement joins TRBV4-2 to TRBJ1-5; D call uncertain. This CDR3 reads CASSQEFNQPQHF. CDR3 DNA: TGTGCCAGCAGCCAAGAATTTAATCAGCCCCAGCATTTT.